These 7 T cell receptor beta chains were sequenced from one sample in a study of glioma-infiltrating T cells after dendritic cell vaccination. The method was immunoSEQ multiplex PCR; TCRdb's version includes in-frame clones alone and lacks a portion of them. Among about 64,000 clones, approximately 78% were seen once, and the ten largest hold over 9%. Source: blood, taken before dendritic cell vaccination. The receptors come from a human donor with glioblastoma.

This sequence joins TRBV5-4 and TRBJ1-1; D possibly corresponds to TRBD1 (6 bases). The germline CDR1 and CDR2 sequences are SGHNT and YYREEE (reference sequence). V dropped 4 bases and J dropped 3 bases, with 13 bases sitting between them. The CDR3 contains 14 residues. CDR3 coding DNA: TGTGCCAGCAGCACGAGCGGGGGCTACACTGAAGCTTTCTTT. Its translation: CASSTSGGYTEAFF.

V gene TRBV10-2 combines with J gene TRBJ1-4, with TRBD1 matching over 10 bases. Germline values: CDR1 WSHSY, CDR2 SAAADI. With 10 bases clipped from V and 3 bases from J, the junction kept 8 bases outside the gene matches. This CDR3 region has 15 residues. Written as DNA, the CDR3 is TGCGCCACGACCCCCGGGACAGGGGCTAATGAAAAACTGTTTTTT. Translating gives CATTPGTGANEKLFF.

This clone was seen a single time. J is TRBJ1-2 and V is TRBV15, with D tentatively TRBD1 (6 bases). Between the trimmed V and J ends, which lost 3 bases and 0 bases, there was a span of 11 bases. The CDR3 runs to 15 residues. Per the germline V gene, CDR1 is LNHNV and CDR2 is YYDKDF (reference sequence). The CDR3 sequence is CATSSHRATNYGYTF. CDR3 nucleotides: TGTGCCACCAGCAGTCACAGGGCAACTAACTATGGCTACACCTTC. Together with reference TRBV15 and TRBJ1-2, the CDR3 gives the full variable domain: DAMVIQNPRYQVTQFGKPVTLSCSQTLNHNVMYWYQQKSSQAPKLLFHYYDKDFNNEADTPDNFQSRRPNTSFCFLDIRSPGLGDTAMYLCATSSHRATNYGYTFGSGTRLTVV.

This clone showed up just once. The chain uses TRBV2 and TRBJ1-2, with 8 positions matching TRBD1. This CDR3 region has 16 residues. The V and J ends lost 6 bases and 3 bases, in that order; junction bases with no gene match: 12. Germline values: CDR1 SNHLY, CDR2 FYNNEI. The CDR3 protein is CASRSRGTGLYYGYTF. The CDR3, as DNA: TGTGCCAGCAGGTCCCGGGGGACAGGTCTCTACTATGGCTACACCTTC.

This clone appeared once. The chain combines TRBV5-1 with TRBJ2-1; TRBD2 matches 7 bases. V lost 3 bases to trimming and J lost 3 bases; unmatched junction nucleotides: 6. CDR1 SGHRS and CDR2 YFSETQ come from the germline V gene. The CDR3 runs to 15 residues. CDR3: CASSSGTTGYNEQFF. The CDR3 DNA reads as TGCGCCAGCAGCTCTGGGACTACGGGCTACAATGAGCAGTTCTTC.

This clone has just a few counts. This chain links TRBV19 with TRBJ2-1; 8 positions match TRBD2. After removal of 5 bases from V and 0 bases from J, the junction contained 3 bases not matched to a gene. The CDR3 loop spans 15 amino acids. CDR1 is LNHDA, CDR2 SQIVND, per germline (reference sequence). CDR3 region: CASSAAGGSYNEQFF. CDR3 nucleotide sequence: TGTGCCAGTAGTGCGGCGGGGGGCTCCTACAATGAGCAGTTCTTC.

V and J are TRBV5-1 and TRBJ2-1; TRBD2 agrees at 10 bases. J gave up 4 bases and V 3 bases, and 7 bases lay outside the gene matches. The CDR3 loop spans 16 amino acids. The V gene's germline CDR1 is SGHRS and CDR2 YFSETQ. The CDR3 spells CASSSLLAGPYNEQFF. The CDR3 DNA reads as TGCGCCAGCAGCTCCCTACTAGCGGGGCCGTACAATGAGCAGTTCTTC.